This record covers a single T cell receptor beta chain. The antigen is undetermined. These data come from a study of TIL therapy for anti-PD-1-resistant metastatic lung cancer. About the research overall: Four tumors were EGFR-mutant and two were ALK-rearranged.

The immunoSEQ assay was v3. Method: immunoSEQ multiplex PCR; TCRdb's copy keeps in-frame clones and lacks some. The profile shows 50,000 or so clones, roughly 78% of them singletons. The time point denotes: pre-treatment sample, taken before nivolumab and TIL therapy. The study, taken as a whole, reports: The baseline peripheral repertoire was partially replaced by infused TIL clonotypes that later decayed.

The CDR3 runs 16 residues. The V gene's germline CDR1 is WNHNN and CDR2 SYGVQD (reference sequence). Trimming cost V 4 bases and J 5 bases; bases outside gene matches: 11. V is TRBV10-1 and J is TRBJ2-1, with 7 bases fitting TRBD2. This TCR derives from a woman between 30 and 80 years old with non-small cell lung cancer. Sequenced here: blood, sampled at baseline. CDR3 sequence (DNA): TGCGCCAGCAGTGCGAGGGAGGGCCCACCGGACAATGAGCAGTTCTTC. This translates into CASSAREGPPDNEQFF.